Below are 15 T cell receptor beta chains sequenced from a single sample in a study of blood T cells in healthy people across ages. A sample-barcoded 5' primer and a J-beta primer mix were used in a second PCR of roughly 6 to 11 cycles. TCRdb re-called the 5' RACE reads with MiXCR, one entry per CDR3 protein. The sample contains roughly 790,000 distinct CDR3 sequences, roughly 41% of which appear only once. Material for sequencing was blood. Receptors originate from a woman in her fifties or sixties in good health.

The rearrangement links TRBV11-3 to TRBJ2-3, with D uncertain. CDR1 and CDR2 from the germline V gene are SGHNT and YENEEA. This CDR3 spans 14 amino acids. V lost 0 bases and J 5 bases, leaving 9 bases between the germline ends. CDR3 DNA: TGTGCCAGCAGCTTAGAAGGTCCGCTAGATACGCAGTATTTT. Translating gives CASSLEGPLDTQYF.

The chain links TRBV12-3 or TRBV12-4 to TRBJ2-3; TRBD2 agrees at 7 bases. Trimming at V came to 5 bases and at J to 3 bases, leaving 8 bases not matched to a gene. This CDR3 has 15 residues. The CDR3 is CASSPMAGATDTQYF. Here the CDR3 DNA reads TGTGCCAGCAGTCCCATGGCGGGAGCGACAGATACGCAGTATTTT.

This clonotype showed up many times. This rearrangement joins TRBV29-1 to TRBJ2-3; D might be TRBD1 (6 bases). Trimming took off 1 base at V and 6 bases at J, with 11 bases between the two ends. Germline loops: CDR1 SQVTM, CDR2 ANQGSEA. The CDR3 contains 13 residues. The CDR3 reads CSVEGGQRDTQYF. CDR3 sequence (DNA): TGCAGCGTTGAAGGGGGGCAACGGGATACGCAGTATTTT.

The chain is built from TRBV6-1 and TRBJ2-1, with 9 bases that match TRBD2. Germline CDR1 reads MNHNS; CDR2 reads SASEGT. This CDR3 has 13 residues. V shed 10 bases and J 8 bases; nucleotides not matched to a gene: 9. The CDR3 region is CAISWTSAYEQFF. The CDR3 DNA sequence: TGTGCCATCTCCTGGACTAGCGCTTATGAGCAGTTCTTC.

CDR3: CASSKGESIRETQYF. The CDR3 nucleotides read TGTGCCAGCAGTAAGGGGGAGTCAATCCGAGAGACCCAGTACTTC. V gene TRBV6-1 combines with J gene TRBJ2-5; D might be TRBD1 (6 bases). Germline V gene data show CDR1 as MNHNS and CDR2 as SASEGT. This CDR3 region has 15 residues. Trimming pared 5 bases from V and 4 bases from J, leaving 17 bases between.

The chain recombines TRBV12-3 or TRBV12-4 with TRBJ1-5, with 7 positions matching TRBD1. With V trimmed by 5 bases and J by 5 bases, 3 bases remained unmatched. CDR3 size: 13 residues. CDR3 bases: TGTGCCAGCAGTGGGACAGCTGATCAGCCCCAGCATTTT. This codes for CASSGTADQPQHF.

This clonotype was detected a few times. The chain is built from TRBV20-1 and TRBJ2-5; a weak D match, TRBD1 (7 bases). Looked up from germline, CDR1 is DFQATT and CDR2 is SNEGSKA (reference sequence). V was clipped by 1 base and J by 0 bases, with 15 bases between them. This CDR3 region has 16 residues. The CDR3 nucleotides read TGCAGTGCTAGAGTTTTTTCAGGGGGGTACCAAGAGACCCAGTACTTC. Its protein product is CSARVFSGGYQETQYF.

The chain is built from TRBV7-2 and TRBJ2-1; TRBD2 matches at 13 bases. The CDR3 totals 19 residues. V lost 5 bases, J lost 0 bases, and 10 bases stayed unmatched. Germline loops: CDR1 SGHTA, CDR2 FQGNSA. DNA for the CDR3: TGTGCCAGCAGCCCTAGACTAGCGGGAGGCTCGAGCTCCTACAATGAGCAGTTCTTC. Amino acids: CASSPRLAGGSSSYNEQFF.

In DNA, the CDR3 is TGCGCCAGCAGTGTCGCTAACTCCTACGAGCAGTACTTC. It codes for CASSVANSYEQYF. The rearrangement uses TRBV10-1 and TRBJ2-7; D gene uncertain. The CDR3 has 13 amino acids. Trimming left V 4 bases short and J 0 bases short, with 7 bases between. Germline V gives CDR1 WNHNN, CDR2 SYGVQD (reference sequence).

A few counts support this clonotype. The V and J genes are TRBV6-2 or TRBV6-3 and TRBJ2-1; maybe TRBD2 (6 bases). Germline values: CDR1 MNHEY, CDR2 SVGEGT. The CDR3 runs to 13 residues. The V and J ends lost 4 bases and 8 bases respectively, with 12 bases between them. The CDR3 loop reads CASSSGVIHEQFF. The CDR3 bases are TGTGCCAGCAGTTCGGGGGTCATTCATGAGCAGTTCTTC.

The chain recombines TRBV12-3 or TRBV12-4 with TRBJ2-7, with 13 bases aligning to TRBD2. This CDR3 is built from 15 residues. V lost 6 bases to trimming and J lost 7 bases; unmatched junction nucleotides: 9. CDR3 coding DNA: TGTGCCAGCAGCCAAAATGGACTAGCGGGGGATGAGCAGTACTTC. Its translation: CASSQNGLAGDEQYF.

As for this clonotype: A read error may produce the germline difference seen at one junction end. The chain employs TRBV24-1 and TRBJ1-5; the D gene is possibly TRBD1 (5 bases). Looked up from germline, CDR1 is KGHDR and CDR2 is SFDVKD. The CDR3 is made up of 16 amino acids. The CDR3 nucleotides are TGTGCCACTAGTGATAATCGTTCGGGGGGGGATCAGCCCCAGCATTTT. Translated, it gives CATSDNRSGGDQPQHF.

Ten or more counts support this clonotype. The chain has TRBV5-1 and TRBJ2-3; TRBD1 aligns across 7 bases. With V trimmed by 4 bases and J by 6 bases, 8 bases remained unmatched. The germline V gene has CDR1 SGHRS and CDR2 YFSETQ. There are 14 residues in the CDR3. The CDR3 is CASSVGQARDTQYF. The CDR3 region has the DNA TGCGCCAGCAGCGTTGGACAGGCCAGGGATACGCAGTATTTT.

The sample holds a few counts of this clonotype. This chain links TRBV7-2 with TRBJ1-5, with 10 bases that match TRBD1. The CDR3 covers 15 residues. Germline lookup yields CDR1 SGHTA and CDR2 FQGNSA. Trimming removed 4 bases from V and 6 bases from J; junction bases left unmatched: 6. The CDR3 spells CASSSQDRGVQPQHF. The CDR3 nucleotides are TGTGCCAGCAGCTCGCAGGACAGGGGGGTTCAGCCCCAGCATTTT.

A few counts support this clonotype. V usage is TRBV18 and J usage is TRBJ2-6; no clear D gene. The CDR3 length is 16 residues. Trimming stripped 2 bases from V and 0 bases from J, with 8 bases between. CDR1 KGHSH and CDR2 LQKENI come from the germline V gene. Written as DNA, the CDR3 is TGTGCCAGCTCACCAGACGGATTCTCTGGGGCCAACGTCCTGACTTTC. It is translated as CASSPDGFSGANVLTF.